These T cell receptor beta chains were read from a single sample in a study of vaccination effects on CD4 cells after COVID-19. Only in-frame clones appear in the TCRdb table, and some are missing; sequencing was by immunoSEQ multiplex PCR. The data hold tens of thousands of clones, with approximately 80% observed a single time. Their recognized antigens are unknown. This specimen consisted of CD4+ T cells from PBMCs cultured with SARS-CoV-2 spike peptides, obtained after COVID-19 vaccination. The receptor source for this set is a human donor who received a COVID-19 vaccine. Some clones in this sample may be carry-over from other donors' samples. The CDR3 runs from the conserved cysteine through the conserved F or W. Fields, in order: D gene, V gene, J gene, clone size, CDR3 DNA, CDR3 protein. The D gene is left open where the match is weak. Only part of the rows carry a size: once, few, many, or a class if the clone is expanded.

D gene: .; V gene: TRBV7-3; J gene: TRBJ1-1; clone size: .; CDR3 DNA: TGTGCCAGCAGCTTAAGCACGAGATGGAGGGACACTGAAGCTTTCTTT; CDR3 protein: CASSLSTRWRDTEAFF
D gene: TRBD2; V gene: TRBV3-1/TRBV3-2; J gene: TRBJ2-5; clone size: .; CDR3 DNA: TGTGCCAGCAGCAGACGGGGGGGCCAAGAGACCCAGTACTTC; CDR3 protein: CASSRRGGQETQYF
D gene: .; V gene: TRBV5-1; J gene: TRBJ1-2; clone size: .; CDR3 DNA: TGCGCCAGCCACCCTTTGAGCGGGGCCAGTCTGACCTTC; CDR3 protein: CASHPLSGASLTF
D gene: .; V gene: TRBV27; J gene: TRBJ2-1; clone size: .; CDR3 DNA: TGTGCCAGCACCACCGTGGGGGGCCCGGTTTACAATGAGCAGTTCTTC; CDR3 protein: CASTTVGGPVYNEQFF
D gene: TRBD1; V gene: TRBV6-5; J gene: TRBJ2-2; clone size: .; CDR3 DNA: TGTGCCAGCAGGGGGACAGGGGGTTCCGGGGAGCTGTTTTTT; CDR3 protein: CASRGTGGSGELFF
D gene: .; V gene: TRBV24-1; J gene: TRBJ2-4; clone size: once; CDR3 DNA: TGTGCCACCAGTGACGCTACGGTTGCCAAAAACATTCAGTACTTC; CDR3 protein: CATSDATVAKNIQYF
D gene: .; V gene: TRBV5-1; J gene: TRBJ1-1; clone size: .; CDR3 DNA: TGCGCCAGCAGCTTGGGAAGCGTTAACACTGAAGCTTTCTTT; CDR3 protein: CASSLGSVNTEAFF
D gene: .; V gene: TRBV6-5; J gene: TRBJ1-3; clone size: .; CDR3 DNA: TGTGCCAGCAGTTACGGGGGGGCGGGAAACACCATATATTTT; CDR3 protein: CASSYGGAGNTIYF
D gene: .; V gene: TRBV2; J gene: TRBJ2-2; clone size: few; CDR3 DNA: TGTGCCAGCAGTGGGGCAGGGCCCAACACCGGGGAGCTGTTTTTT; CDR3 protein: CASSGAGPNTGELFF
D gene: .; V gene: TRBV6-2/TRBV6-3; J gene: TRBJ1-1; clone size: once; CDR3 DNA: TGTGCCAGCAGTTACTCGACAGCTCGTGTCTACACTGAAGCTTTCTTT; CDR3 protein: CASSYSTARVYTEAFF
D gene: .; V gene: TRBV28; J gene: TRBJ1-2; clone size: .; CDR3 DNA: TGTGCCAGCAGTGTAAGAAACAGGGCCCCTAACTATGGCTACACCTTC; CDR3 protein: CASSVRNRAPNYGYTF
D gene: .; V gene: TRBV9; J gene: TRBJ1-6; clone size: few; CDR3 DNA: TGTGCCAGCAGCTCCGTTTCCTCCTATAATTCACCCCTCCACTTT; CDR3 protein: CASSSVSSYNSPLHF
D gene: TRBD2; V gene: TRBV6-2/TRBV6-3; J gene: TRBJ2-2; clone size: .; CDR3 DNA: TGTGCCAGCAGTCCACCCGTAGCGGGGGGGCCCCCGGGCACCGGGGAGCTGTTTTTT; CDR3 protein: CASSPPVAGGPPGTGELFF
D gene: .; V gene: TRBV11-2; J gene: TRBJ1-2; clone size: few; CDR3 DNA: TGTGCCAGCAGCCGTTCCATCGGGGCAGCCCGGGATCTCTATGGCTACACCTTC; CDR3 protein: CASSRSIGAARDLYGYTF
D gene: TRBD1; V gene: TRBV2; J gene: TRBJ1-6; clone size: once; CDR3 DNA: TGTGCCAGCATGGGGGACAGGGGAATAAAATCACCCCTCCACTTT; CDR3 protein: CASMGDRGIKSPLHF
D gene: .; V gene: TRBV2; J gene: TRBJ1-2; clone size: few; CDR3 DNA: TGTGCCAGCACTGGGACGGTCGATGGCTACACCTTC; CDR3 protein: CASTGTVDGYTF
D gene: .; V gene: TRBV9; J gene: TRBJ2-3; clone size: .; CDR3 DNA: TGTGCCAGTTCGGTCCAAATCTCGGATACGCAGTATTTT; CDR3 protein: CASSVQISDTQYF
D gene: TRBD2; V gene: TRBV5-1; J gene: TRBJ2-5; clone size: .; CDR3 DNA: TGCGCCAGCAGCTTGAGCGGGCGGGGGGATCAAGAGACCCAGTACTTC; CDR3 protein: CASSLSGRGDQETQYF
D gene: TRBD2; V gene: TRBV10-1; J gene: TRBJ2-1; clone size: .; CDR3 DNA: TGCGCCAGCAGTGATTCTAGCGGGTACAATGAGCAGTTCTTC; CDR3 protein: CASSDSSGYNEQFF
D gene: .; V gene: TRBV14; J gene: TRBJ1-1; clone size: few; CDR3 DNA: TGTGCCAGCAGCTTTTCTCGACCCGGGAGGACTGAAGCTTTCTTT; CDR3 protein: CASSFSRPGRTEAFF
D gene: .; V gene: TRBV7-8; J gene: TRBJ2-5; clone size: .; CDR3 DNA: TGTGCCAGCGCCCTCCGGAGAGGACAACAAGAGACCCAGTACTTC; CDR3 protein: CASALRRGQQETQYF
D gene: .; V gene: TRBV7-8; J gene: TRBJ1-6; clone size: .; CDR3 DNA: TGTGCCAGCAGCTTAGGGGCCGGGACACCAACTCACTATAATTCACCCCTCCACTTT; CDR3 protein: CASSLGAGTPTHYNSPLHF
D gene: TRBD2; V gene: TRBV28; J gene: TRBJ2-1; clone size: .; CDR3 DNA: TGTGCCAGCAGCGAGACTAGCGGGTTCTACAATGAGCAGTTCTTC; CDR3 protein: CASSETSGFYNEQFF
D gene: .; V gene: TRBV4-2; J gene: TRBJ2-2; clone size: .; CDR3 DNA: TGTGCCAGCAGGCTAACAGGGAACACCGGGGAGCTGTTTTTT; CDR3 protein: CASRLTGNTGELFF
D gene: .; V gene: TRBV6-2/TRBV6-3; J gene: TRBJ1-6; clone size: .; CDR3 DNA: TGTGCCAGCAGTTACTCGATACCCGAGGGGTACGCTAATTCACCCCTCCACTTT; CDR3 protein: CASSYSIPEGYANSPLHF
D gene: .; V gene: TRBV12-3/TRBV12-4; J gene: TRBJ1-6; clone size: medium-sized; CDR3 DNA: TGTGCCAGCAGTTTACAGGGGCCGCCACCCCTCCACTTT; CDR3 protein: CASSLQGPPPLHF
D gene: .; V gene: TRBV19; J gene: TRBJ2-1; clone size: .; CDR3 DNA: TGTGCCAGTAGTCTTCGGACCAATGAGCAGTTCTTC; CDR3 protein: CASSLRTNEQFF
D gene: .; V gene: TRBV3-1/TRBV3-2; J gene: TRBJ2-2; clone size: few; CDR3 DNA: TGTGCCAGCAGCCACGGTCGGGGGGAGCTGTTTTTT; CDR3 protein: CASSHGRGELFF
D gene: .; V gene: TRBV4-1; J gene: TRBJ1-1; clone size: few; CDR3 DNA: TGCGCCAGCAGCCAAGATCAGGGACGGAACACTGAAGCTTTCTTT; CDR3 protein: CASSQDQGRNTEAFF
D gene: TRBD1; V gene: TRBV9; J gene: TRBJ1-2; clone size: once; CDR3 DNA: TGTGCCAGCAGCGCCTCCGGGACAGGGGGCGACTATGGCTACACCTTC; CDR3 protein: CASSASGTGGDYGYTF
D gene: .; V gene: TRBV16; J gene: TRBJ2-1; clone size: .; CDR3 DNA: TGTGCCAGCAGCCAATCTGGGACACTCAATGAGCAGTTCTTC; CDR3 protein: CASSQSGTLNEQFF
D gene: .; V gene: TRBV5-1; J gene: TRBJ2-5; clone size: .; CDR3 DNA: TGCGCCAGCAGCTCCGGCCGGGGGCAAGAGACCCAGTACTTC; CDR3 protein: CASSSGRGQETQYF
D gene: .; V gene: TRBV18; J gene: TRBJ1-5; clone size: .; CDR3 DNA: TGTGCCAGCTCACCACAGGGCGATCAGCCCCAGCATTTT; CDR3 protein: CASSPQGDQPQHF
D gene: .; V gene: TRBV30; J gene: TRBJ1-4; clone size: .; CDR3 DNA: TGTGCCTGGAGCGGGACGGTTTTTAATGAAAAACTGTTTTTT; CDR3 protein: CAWSGTVFNEKLFF
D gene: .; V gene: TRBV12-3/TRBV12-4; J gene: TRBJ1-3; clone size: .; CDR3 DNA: TGTGCCAGCAGCTTAATCTCTGGAAACACCATATATTTT; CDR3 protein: CASSLISGNTIYF
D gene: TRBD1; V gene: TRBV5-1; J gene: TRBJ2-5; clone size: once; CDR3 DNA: TGCGCCAGCGGGCGACAGGGGGGACAGTCTGAGACCCAGTACTTC; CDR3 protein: CASGRQGGQSETQYF
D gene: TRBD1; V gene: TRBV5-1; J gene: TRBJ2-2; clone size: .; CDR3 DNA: TGCGCCAGCAGCTTAATCGGACAGGGACGATATGGCGGGGAGCTGTTTTTT; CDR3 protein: CASSLIGQGRYGGELFF
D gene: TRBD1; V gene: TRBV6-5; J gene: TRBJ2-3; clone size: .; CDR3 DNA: TGTGCCAGCAGATTTTTGGGACAGGGGACAGATACGCAGTATTTT; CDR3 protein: CASRFLGQGTDTQYF
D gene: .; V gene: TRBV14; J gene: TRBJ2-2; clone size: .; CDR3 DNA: TGTGCCAGCAGTCGGAACCGGGACACCTCGACCGGGGAGCTGTTTTTT; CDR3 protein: CASSRNRDTSTGELFF
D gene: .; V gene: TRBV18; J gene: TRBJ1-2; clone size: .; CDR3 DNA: TGTGCCAGCTCACCAGACAGGACTAACTATGGCTACACCTTC; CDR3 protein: CASSPDRTNYGYTF
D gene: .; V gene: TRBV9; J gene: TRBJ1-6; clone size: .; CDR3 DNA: TGTGCCAGCAGCGTAGGCACGGATAATTCACCCCTCCACTTT; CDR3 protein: CASSVGTDNSPLHF
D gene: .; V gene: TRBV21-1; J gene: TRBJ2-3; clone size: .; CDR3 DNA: TGTGCCAGCAGCCCGAGGGGATTAGATACGCAGTATTTT; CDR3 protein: CASSPRGLDTQYF
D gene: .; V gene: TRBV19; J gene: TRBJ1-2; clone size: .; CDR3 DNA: TGTGCCAGTAGTTTCCTAAACTATGGCTACACCTTC; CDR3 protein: CASSFLNYGYTF
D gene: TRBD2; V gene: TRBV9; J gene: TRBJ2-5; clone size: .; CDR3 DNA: TGTGCCAGCAGCGTAGGGTCCCGAGCGGGGGGGCAAGAGACCCAGTACTTC; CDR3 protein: CASSVGSRAGGQETQYF
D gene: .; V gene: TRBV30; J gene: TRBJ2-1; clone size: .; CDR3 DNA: TGTGCCTGGAGACCCGACACCGACTACAATGAGCAGTTCTTC; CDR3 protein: CAWRPDTDYNEQFF
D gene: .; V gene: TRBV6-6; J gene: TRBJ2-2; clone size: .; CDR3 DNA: TGTGCCAGCTTTTTAAGGGGCAGGAGGAACACCGGGGAGCTGTTTTTT; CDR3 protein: CASFLRGRRNTGELFF